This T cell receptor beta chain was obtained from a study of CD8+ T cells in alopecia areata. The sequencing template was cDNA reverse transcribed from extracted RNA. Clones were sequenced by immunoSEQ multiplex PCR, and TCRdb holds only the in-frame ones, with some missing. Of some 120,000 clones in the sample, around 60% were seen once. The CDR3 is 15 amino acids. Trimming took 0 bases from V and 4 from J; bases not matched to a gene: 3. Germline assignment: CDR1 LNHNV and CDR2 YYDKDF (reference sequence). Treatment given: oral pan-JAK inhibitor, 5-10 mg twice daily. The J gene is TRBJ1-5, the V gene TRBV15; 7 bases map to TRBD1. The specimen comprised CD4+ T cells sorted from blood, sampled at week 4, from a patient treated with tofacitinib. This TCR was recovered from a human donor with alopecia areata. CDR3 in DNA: TGTGCCACCAGCAGAGAGGCCAGGGGGAATCAGCCCCAGCATTTT. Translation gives CATSREARGNQPQHF.